This TCR beta chain was sequenced during a study of CD8+ T cells in alopecia areata. For the study at large: Oral tofacitinib, 5 to 10 mg twice daily, was given in an open-label trial.

The CDR3 length is 13 residues. With V trimmed by 4 bases and J by 6 bases, 0 bases remained unmatched. Germline assignment: CDR1 SGHTA and CDR2 FQGNSA. cDNA prepared by RNA extraction and subsequent reverse transcription served as the template for sequencing. Assay: immunoSEQ multiplex PCR; the TCRdb copy retains only in-frame clones and omits some. The sample consists of roughly 180,000 clones, approximately 62% of them appearing once. Points from the study as a whole: TCR sharing was clearer in mice than between patients, perhaps partly owing to patient HLA diversity. Lesional tissue from the scalp (especially in alopecia totalis/universalis) showed higher clonality than normal scalp.

Alopecia areata patients gave lesional scalp punch biopsies and peripheral blood samples. To note about this clone: Its antigen remains unknown.

This receptor was obtained from a human donor with alopecia areata. The sample in question was CD4+ T cells sorted from blood, obtained at week 0. The chain has TRBV7-2 and TRBJ2-3, with 11 bases that match TRBD2. CDR3 sequence: CASSWTSGDTQYF. The CDR3 coding sequence is TGTGCCAGCAGCTGGACTAGCGGGGATACGCAGTATTTT.